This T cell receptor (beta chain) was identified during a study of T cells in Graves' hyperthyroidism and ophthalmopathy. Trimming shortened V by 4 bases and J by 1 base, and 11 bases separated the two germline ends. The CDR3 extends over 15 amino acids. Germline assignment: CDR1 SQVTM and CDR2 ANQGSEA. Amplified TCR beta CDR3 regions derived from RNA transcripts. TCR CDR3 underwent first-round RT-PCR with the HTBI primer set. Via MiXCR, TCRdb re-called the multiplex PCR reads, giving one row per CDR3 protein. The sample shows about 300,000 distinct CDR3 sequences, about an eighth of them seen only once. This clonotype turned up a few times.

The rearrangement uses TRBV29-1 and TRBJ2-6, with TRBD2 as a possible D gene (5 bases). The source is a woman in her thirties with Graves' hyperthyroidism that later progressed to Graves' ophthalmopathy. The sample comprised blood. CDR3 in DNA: TGCAGCGTTGCAACCGGGATTTCTGGGGCCAACGTCCTGACTTTC. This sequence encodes CSVATGISGANVLTF.